One and the same sample provided the 8 T cell receptor beta chains below, sequenced in a study of T-cell reconstitution after alpha-beta-depleted transplantation in children. Unique molecular identifiers featured in how the TCRbeta library was prepared. TCRdb re-called the PCR reads through MiXCR, storing one row per CDR3 protein. This table has around 380,000 distinct CDR3 sequences, about 11% appearing once. This material consisted of PBMCs from the stem cell graft donor, taken from the stem cell graft. These receptors all come from a human donor who donated a stem cell graft to a child with acute myeloid leukemia.

The V and J genes are TRBV12-3 or TRBV12-4 and TRBJ2-1, with TRBD1 identical over 9 bases. With 3 bases clipped from V and 9 bases from J, the junction kept 15 bases outside the gene matches. This CDR3 region has 17 residues. The CDR3 protein is CASSFDTGNRGPGEQFF. The CDR3 nucleotides are TGTGCCAGCAGTTTCGATACCGGGAACAGGGGGCCCGGTGAGCAGTTCTTC.

This clonotype came up many times. The rearrangement links TRBV20-1 to TRBJ2-4; D is undetermined. In germline, CDR1 is DFQATT, CDR2 SNEGSKA (reference sequence). V gave up 0 bases and J gave up 1 base, with 7 bases separating them. The CDR3 has 14 residues. CDR3 sequence (DNA): TGCAGTGCTAGAGATAGTTTGGCCAAAAACATTCAGTACTTC. The encoded protein is CSARDSLAKNIQYF.

This clonotype showed up just a few times. The rearrangement uses TRBV4-1 and TRBJ2-2; D gene unclear. Trimming shortened V by 3 bases and J by 4 bases, and 6 bases separated the two germline ends. Germline loops: CDR1 MGHRA, CDR2 YSYEKL. This CDR3 has 13 amino acids. In DNA form, the CDR3 reads TGCGCCAGCAGCCAGACCACCACCGGGGAGCTGTTTTTT. Its protein product is CASSQTTTGELFF.

This clonotype was seen a handful of times. CDR3 region: CASSGFGTQAQPQHF. DNA for the CDR3: TGTGCCAGCAGTGGCTTCGGGACCCAAGCCCAGCCCCAGCATTTT. The chain carries TRBV5-5 and TRBJ1-5, with D possibly TRBD1 on 5 matching bases. The germline CDR1 and CDR2 sequences are SGHKS and YYEKEE (reference sequence). Trimming took off 5 bases at V and 7 bases at J, with 19 bases between the two ends. The length of the CDR3 is 15 residues.

This clonotype came up a few times. The genes are TRBV29-1 and TRBJ2-7; 13 nucleotides line up with TRBD2. After removal of 7 bases from V and 1 base from J, the junction contained 1 base not matched to a gene. Germline CDR1 reads SQVTM; CDR2 reads ANQGSEA. This CDR3 region has 13 residues. CDR3 region: CSATSGRSYEQYF. Here the CDR3 DNA reads TGCAGCGCGACTAGCGGGAGGTCCTACGAGCAGTACTTC.

This clonotype was observed many times. V usage is TRBV20-1 and J usage is TRBJ2-2; 12 bases align to TRBD2. The CDR3 sequence is 16 residues long. The germline CDR1 and CDR2 sequences are DFQATT and SNEGSKA (reference sequence). V gave up 6 bases and J gave up 0 bases; unmatched junction bases: 5. CDR3 amino acids: CSAEGLAGSNTGELFF. The CDR3 bases are TGCAGTGCGGAAGGACTAGCGGGATCGAACACCGGGGAGCTGTTTTTT.

This clonotype was recorded a few times. V is TRBV20-1 and J is TRBJ2-2; D remains ambiguous. V lost 0 bases to trimming and J lost 1 base, with 6 bases between them. In germline, CDR1 is DFQATT, CDR2 SNEGSKA (reference sequence). The CDR3 is 14 residues long. CDR3 protein: CSARDAWNTGELFF. The CDR3 DNA reads as TGCAGTGCTAGAGATGCCTGGAACACCGGGGAGCTGTTTTTT.

The chain carries TRBV5-1 and TRBJ1-1; TRBD1 might be the D (5 bases). Germline CDR1 reads SGHRS; CDR2 reads YFSETQ. V dropped 0 bases and J dropped 4 bases, with 13 bases sitting between them. The CDR3 loop spans 15 amino acids. CDR3 DNA: TGCGCCAGCAGCTTGGACCCAGGGTTTGGCACTGAAGCTTTCTTT. Protein product: CASSLDPGFGTEAFF.